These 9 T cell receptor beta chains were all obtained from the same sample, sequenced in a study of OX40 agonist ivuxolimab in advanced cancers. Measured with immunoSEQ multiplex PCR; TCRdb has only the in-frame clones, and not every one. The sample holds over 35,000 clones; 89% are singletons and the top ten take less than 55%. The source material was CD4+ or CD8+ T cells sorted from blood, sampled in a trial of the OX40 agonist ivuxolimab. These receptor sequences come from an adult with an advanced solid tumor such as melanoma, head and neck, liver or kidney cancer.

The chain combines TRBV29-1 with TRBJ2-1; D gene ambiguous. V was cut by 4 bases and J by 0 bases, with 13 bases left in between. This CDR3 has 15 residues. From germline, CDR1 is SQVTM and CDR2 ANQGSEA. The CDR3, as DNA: TGCAGCGTTGGCCTTAGGGATACCTCCTACAATGAGCAGTTCTTC. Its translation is CSVGLRDTSYNEQFF.

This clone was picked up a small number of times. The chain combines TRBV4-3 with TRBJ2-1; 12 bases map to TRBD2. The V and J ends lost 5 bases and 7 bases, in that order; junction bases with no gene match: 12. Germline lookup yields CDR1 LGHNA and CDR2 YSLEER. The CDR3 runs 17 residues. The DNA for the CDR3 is TGCGCCAGCAGCGCTTCCTCACTAGCGGGGGGAAGGAATGAGCAGTTCTTC. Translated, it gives CASSASSLAGGRNEQFF.

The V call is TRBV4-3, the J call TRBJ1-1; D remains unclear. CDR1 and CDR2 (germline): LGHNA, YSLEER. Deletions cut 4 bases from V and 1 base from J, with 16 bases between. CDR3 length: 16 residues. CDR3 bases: TGCGCCAGCAGCCTAATTTATAGAGGGAGGAACACTGAAGCTTTCTTT. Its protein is CASSLIYRGRNTEAFF.

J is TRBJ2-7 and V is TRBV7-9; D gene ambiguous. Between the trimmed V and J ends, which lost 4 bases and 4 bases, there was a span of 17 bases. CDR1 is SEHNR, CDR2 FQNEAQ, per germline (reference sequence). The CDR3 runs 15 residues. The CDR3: CASSSSTEYQYEQYF. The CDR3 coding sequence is TGTGCCAGCAGCTCCTCGACTGAGTACCAATACGAGCAGTACTTC. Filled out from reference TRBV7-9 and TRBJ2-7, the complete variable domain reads DTGVSQNPRHKITKRGQNVTFRCDPISEHNRLYWYRQTLGQGPEFLTYFQNEAQLEKSRLLSDRFSAERPKGSFSTLEIQRTEQGDSAMYLCASSSSTEYQYEQYFGPGTRLTVT.

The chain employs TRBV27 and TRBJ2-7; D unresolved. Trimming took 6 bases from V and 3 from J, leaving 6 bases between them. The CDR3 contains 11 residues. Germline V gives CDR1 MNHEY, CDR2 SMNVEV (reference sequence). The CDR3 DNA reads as TGTGCCAGCAGAGGCGGCTACGAGCAGTACTTC. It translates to CASRGGYEQYF.

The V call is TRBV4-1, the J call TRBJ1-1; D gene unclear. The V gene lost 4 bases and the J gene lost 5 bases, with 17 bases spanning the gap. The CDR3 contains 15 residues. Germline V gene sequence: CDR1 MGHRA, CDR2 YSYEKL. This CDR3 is CASSPRFASETEAFF. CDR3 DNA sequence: TGCGCCAGCAGCCCCCGTTTCGCGAGTGAAACTGAAGCTTTCTTT.

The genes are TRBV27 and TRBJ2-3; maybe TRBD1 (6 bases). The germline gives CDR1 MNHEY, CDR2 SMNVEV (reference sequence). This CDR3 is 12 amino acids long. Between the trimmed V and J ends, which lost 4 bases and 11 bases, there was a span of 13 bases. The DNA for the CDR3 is TGTGCCAGCAGTTCACTGGACAGAAAGCAGTATTTT. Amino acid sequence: CASSSLDRKQYF.

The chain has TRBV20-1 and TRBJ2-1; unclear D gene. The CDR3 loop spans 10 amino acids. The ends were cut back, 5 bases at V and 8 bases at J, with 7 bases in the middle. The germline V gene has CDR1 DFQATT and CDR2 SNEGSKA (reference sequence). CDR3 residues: CSALIDEQFF. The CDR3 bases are TGCAGTGCTTTGATCGATGAGCAGTTCTTC.

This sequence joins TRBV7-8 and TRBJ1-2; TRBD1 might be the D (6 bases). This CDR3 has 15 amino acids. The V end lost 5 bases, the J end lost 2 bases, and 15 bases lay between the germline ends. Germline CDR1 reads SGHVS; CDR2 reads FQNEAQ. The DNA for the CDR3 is TGTGCCAGCAGCACGCAACCGACAGGAAACTATGGCTACACCTTC. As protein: CASSTQPTGNYGYTF.